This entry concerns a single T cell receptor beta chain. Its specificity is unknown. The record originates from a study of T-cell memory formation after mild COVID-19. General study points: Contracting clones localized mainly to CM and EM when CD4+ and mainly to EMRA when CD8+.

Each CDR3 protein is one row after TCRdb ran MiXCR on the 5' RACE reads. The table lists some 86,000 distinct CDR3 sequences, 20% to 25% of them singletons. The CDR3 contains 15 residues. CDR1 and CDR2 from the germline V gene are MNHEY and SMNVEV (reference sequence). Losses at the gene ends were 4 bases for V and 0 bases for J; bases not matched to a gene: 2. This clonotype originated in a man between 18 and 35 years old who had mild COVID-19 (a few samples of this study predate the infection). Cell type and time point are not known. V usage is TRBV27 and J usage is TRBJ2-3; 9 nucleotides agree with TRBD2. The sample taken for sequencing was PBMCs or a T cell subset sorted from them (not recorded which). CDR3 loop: CASSSSGGSTDTQYF. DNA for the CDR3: TGTGCCAGCAGTTCCAGCGGGGGGAGCACAGATACGCAGTATTTT.